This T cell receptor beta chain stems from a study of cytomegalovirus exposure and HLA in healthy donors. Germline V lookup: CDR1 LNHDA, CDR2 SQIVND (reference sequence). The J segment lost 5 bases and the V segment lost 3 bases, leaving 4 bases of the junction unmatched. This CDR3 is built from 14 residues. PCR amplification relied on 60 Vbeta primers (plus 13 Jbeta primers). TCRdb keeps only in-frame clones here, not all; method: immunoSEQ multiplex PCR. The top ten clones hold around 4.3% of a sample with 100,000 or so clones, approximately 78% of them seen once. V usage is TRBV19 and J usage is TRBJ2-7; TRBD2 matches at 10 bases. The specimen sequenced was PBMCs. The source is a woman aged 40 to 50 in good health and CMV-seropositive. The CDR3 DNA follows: TGTGCCAGTAGTATCACTAGCGGGACCCACGAGCAGTACTTC. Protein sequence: CASSITSGTHEQYF.